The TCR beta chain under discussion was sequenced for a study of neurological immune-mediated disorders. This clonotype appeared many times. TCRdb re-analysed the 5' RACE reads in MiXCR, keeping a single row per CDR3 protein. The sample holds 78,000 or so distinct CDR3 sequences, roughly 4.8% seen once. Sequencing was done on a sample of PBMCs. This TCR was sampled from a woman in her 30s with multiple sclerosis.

The CDR3, as DNA: TGTGCCACCAGCAGAGAGAAGGGGGCACGGCAGCCCCAGCATTTT. Its translation is CATSREKGARQPQHF. The V gene is TRBV15, the J gene TRBJ1-5; 7 nucleotides match TRBD1. This CDR3 contains 15 residues. Germline-derived CDR1 and CDR2 are LNHNV and YYDKDF (reference sequence). With 0 bases clipped from V and 7 bases from J, the junction kept 6 bases outside the gene matches.